These 27 T cell receptor beta chains were all obtained from the same sample, sequenced in a study of blood T cell repertoires in COVID-19. Using immunoSEQ multiplex PCR, the repertoire was profiled, and TCRdb retains in-frame clones only, with some absent. The sample records approximately 260,000 clones, about 88% being singletons. The specimen sequenced was peripheral blood. Every receptor here comes from a woman aged 40-49 years who had recovered from COVID-19.

The chain uses TRBV27 and TRBJ1-5; a weak D match, TRBD1 (5 bases). V was shortened by 11 bases and J by 3 bases, with 20 bases between the two germline ends. The germline CDR1 and CDR2 sequences are MNHEY and SMNVEV (reference sequence). The CDR3 is made up of 15 amino acids. The CDR3 sequence: CAPKAGSILNQPQHF. CDR3 in DNA: TGTGCCCCAAAAGCAGGGTCGATCCTCAATCAGCCCCAGCATTTT.

The chain has TRBV11-3 and TRBJ2-7, with TRBD2 as a possible D gene (6 bases). Germline CDR1 SGHNT, CDR2 YENEEA. V lost 1 base and J lost 4, with 11 bases in between. CDR3 length: 14 amino acids. The CDR3 region has the DNA TGTGCCAGCAGCTTAGTCGCAGGGACTTACGAGCAGTACTTC. Encoded protein: CASSLVAGTYEQYF.

The gene calls are TRBV19 and TRBJ2-7; the match to TRBD1 covers 8 bases. Germline CDR1 LNHDA, CDR2 SQIVND (reference sequence). This CDR3 contains 14 residues. V lost 7 bases, J lost 1 base, and 6 bases stayed unmatched. The CDR3 here is CASIGQGESYEQYF. CDR3 DNA: TGTGCCAGTATAGGACAGGGAGAGTCCTACGAGCAGTACTTC.

V gene TRBV5-1 combines with J gene TRBJ1-1, with 9 bases matching TRBD1. After removal of 4 bases from V and 7 bases from J, the junction contained 8 bases not matched to a gene. Per germline, CDR1 SGHRS and CDR2 YFSETQ. The CDR3 covers 14 residues. Written as DNA, the CDR3 is TGCGCCAGCAGCCCGCCCGACAGGGGGATTGAAGCTTTCTTT. It encodes CASSPPDRGIEAFF. The full variable domain, its missing parts supplied by reference TRBV5-1 and TRBJ1-1, is KAGVTQTPRYLIKTRGQQVTLSCSPISGHRSVSWYQQTPGQGLQFLFEYFSETQRNKGNFPGRFSGRQFSNSRSEMNVSTLELGDSALYLCASSPPDRGIEAFFGQGTRLTVV.

The chain links TRBV19 to TRBJ2-7; 7 bases line up with TRBD1. V was clipped by 5 bases and J by 0 bases; unmatched bases: 10. Germline CDR1 LNHDA, CDR2 SQIVND (reference sequence). The CDR3 runs to 16 residues. CDR3 protein: CASSSTGTATSYEQYF. The CDR3 DNA sequence: TGTGCCAGTAGTTCCACCGGGACAGCCACCTCCTACGAGCAGTACTTC.

CDR3 nucleotide sequence: TGTGCCACCAGTGACCGCCCACTAGCGGGAGCCACAGATACGCAGTATTTT. Protein product: CATSDRPLAGATDTQYF. This chain joins TRBV24-1 and TRBJ2-3, with 11 bases lining up with TRBD2. V gave up 4 bases and J gave up 2 bases; unmatched junction bases: 7. This CDR3 has 17 residues. Germline V gene sequence: CDR1 KGHDR, CDR2 SFDVKD.

This clone is a singleton in its sample. The rearrangement joins TRBV27 to TRBJ2-6; TRBD1 aligns across 10 bases. V was pared by 3 bases and J by 6 bases, with 8 bases of the junction left unmatched. The CDR3 covers 17 residues. From germline, CDR1 is MNHEY and CDR2 SMNVEV (reference sequence). The CDR3 DNA sequence: TGTGCCAGCAGTTTGACAGGGGGCCCCCCTTTGGCCAACGTCCTGACTTTC. Translation gives CASSLTGGPPLANVLTF.

V gene TRBV27 combines with J gene TRBJ2-1, with D tentatively TRBD2 (6 bases). From germline, CDR1 is MNHEY and CDR2 SMNVEV (reference sequence). The CDR3 totals 15 residues. The V end was cut by 4 bases, the J end by 3 bases, with 13 bases between. DNA of the CDR3: TGTGCCAGCAGTTCAACTCAGCGGGTCTACAATGAGCAGTTCTTC. Translating gives CASSSTQRVYNEQFF.

The rearrangement uses TRBV7-8 and TRBJ2-7; tentatively, D is TRBD2 (6 bases). CDR1 SGHVS and CDR2 FQNEAQ come from the germline V gene. V lost 2 bases and J 9 bases, leaving 32 bases between the germline ends. The CDR3 length is 19 residues. The CDR3 is CASSLFPPGPEGIPPGQYF. CDR3 in DNA: TGTGCCAGCAGCTTATTTCCCCCCGGACCGGAGGGAATCCCTCCGGGGCAGTACTTC.

The rearrangement joins TRBV24-1 to TRBJ2-1; a possible D gene is TRBD1 (5 bases). CDR3 length: 15 residues. Trimming stripped 3 bases from V and 2 bases from J, with 10 bases between. Germline V gene data show CDR1 as KGHDR and CDR2 as SFDVKD. As DNA, the CDR3 is TGTGCCACCAGTGATCCCCGACAGCCCTACAATGAGCAGTTCTTC. Amino acid sequence: CATSDPRQPYNEQFF.

This clone was counted only a few times. The genes are TRBV27 and TRBJ1-5; tentative D call: TRBD1 (6 bases). V was shortened by 4 bases and J by 0 bases, with 22 bases between the two germline ends. The length of the CDR3 is 19 residues. The germline gives CDR1 MNHEY, CDR2 SMNVEV (reference sequence). CDR3 in amino acids: CASSSRLMGGLYSNQPQHF. The DNA for the CDR3 is TGTGCCAGCAGTTCTAGACTTATGGGGGGGCTATATAGCAATCAGCCCCAGCATTTT.

This rearrangement joins TRBV9 to TRBJ1-2; D is unresolved. V was trimmed by 3 bases and J by 4 bases, leaving 13 bases between them. The CDR3 length is 14 residues. Germline V lookup: CDR1 SGDLS, CDR2 YYNGEE. CDR3 coding DNA: TGTGCCAGCAGCGCGAGCGAAGGGAGCTATGGCTACACCTTC. Its translation is CASSASEGSYGYTF.

The chain is built from TRBV30 and TRBJ1-2; D might be TRBD1 (5 bases). Trimming stripped 5 bases from V and 4 bases from J, with 14 bases between. The CDR3 covers 13 residues. CDR1 is GTSNPN, CDR2 SVGIG, per germline (reference sequence). CDR3 coding DNA: TGTGCCTGGGGGTCAGGGTTTGGCTATGGCTACACCTTC. Encoded protein: CAWGSGFGYGYTF.

The chain links TRBV7-9 to TRBJ1-2; TRBD1 matches at 7 bases. Germline CDR1 SEHNR, CDR2 FQNEAQ (reference sequence). The V and J ends lost 1 base and 3 bases, in that order; junction bases with no gene match: 5. The CDR3 covers 15 residues. DNA for the CDR3: TGTGCCAGCAGCTTAGTAGGGGGCGCGGACTATGGCTACACCTTC. Amino acids: CASSLVGGADYGYTF.

The chain uses TRBV19 and TRBJ2-3, with 13 bases fitting TRBD2. The CDR3 runs 15 residues. The trim removed 8 bases at V and 5 bases at J, leaving 7 bases unmatched. Germline V lookup: CDR1 LNHDA, CDR2 SQIVND (reference sequence). The chain's CDR3 is CASRGLAGAKDTQYF. The CDR3 DNA reads TGTGCCAGTCGAGGACTAGCGGGAGCTAAAGATACGCAGTATTTT.

The chain has TRBV4-2 and TRBJ2-1; TRBD2 aligns across 9 bases. Trimming removed 2 bases from V and 4 bases from J; junction bases left unmatched: 6. Germline-derived CDR1 and CDR2 are LGHNA and YNFKEQ. The CDR3 totals 16 residues. CDR3 region: CASSQLIAGEYNEQFF. In nucleotides, the CDR3 is TGTGCCAGCAGCCAATTAATAGCGGGGGAGTACAATGAGCAGTTCTTC.

The DNA of the CDR3 is TGTGCCAGCAGCTTCGGCGGGAGAGAGACCCAGTACTTC. Translating gives CASSFGGRETQYF. The chain employs TRBV7-2 and TRBJ2-5; TRBD2 matches 7 bases. The CDR3 extends over 13 amino acids. Looked up from germline, CDR1 is SGHTA and CDR2 is FQGNSA. The V segment lost 3 bases and the J segment 4 bases; nucleotides outside the gene matches: 2.

The CDR3 bases are TGTGCCAGCAGCGTAGGGGCTAGCGTATACTACGAGCAGTACTTC. This codes for CASSVGASVYYEQYF. The genes are TRBV9 and TRBJ2-7; D is perhaps TRBD2 (6 bases). Germline V gene sequence: CDR1 SGDLS, CDR2 YYNGEE. V was cut by 0 bases and J by 3 bases, with 13 bases left in between. The CDR3 contains 15 residues.

With regard to this clone: Germline and junction disagree at one end, which may indicate a read error. V and J are TRBV7-7 and TRBJ2-3; 11 nucleotides agree with TRBD2. The CDR3 has 15 amino acids. CDR1 and CDR2 from the germline V gene are SSHAT and FNYEAQ (reference sequence). CDR3 sequence (DNA): TGTGCTAGCAGCTTAGCGGGGGGGCAAGAAGGTACGCAGTATTTT. This sequence encodes CASSLAGGQEGTQYF.

This clone was seen once. V is TRBV10-2 and J is TRBJ1-5; 12 bases are a match to TRBD1. The J segment lost 3 bases and the V segment lost 4 bases, leaving 4 bases of the junction unmatched. CDR1 is WSHSY and CDR2 is SAAADI in the germline V gene. The CDR3 contains 16 residues. CDR3 region: CASSGGTGGLNQPQHF. The CDR3 DNA reads TGCGCCAGCAGTGGGGGGACAGGGGGCCTCAATCAGCCCCAGCATTTT.

The rearrangement uses TRBV7-9 and TRBJ2-3; 9 bases agree with TRBD2. The CDR3 is 17 residues long. Looked up from germline, CDR1 is SEHNR and CDR2 is FQNEAQ (reference sequence). The V and J ends lost 5 bases and 4 bases, in that order; junction bases with no gene match: 13. For the CDR3, the DNA is TGTGCCAGCAGCCTTCTGGGGCGGGGGGGCCCCGCAGATACGCAGTATTTT. This gives the protein CASSLLGRGGPADTQYF.

In this sample, this clone turned up once. This chain joins TRBV7-9 and TRBJ2-2; D perhaps matches TRBD1 (5 bases). CDR1 is SEHNR and CDR2 is FQNEAQ in the germline V gene (reference sequence). Trimming took 2 bases from V and 1 from J, leaving 8 bases between them. CDR3 size: 15 residues. The CDR3 nucleotides are TGTGCCAGCAGCTTATCCAGGGTGAACACCGGGGAGCTGTTTTTT. The encoded protein is CASSLSRVNTGELFF.

The chain uses TRBV7-9 and TRBJ2-7; 9 positions match TRBD1. From germline, CDR1 is SEHNR and CDR2 FQNEAQ (reference sequence). Trimming took 4 bases from V and 2 from J; bases not matched to a gene: 9. The length of the CDR3 is 16 residues. The CDR3 protein is CASSSPRDRVAYEQYF. DNA of the CDR3: TGTGCCAGCAGCTCACCCCGGGACAGGGTGGCCTACGAGCAGTACTTC. Full variable domain (remainder filled in from reference TRBV7-9 and TRBJ2-7): DTGVSQNPRHKITKRGQNVTFRCDPISEHNRLYWYRQTLGQGPEFLTYFQNEAQLEKSRLLSDRFSAERPKGSFSTLEIQRTEQGDSAMYLCASSSPRDRVAYEQYFGPGTRLTVT.

The V call is TRBV19, the J call TRBJ2-3; 8 bases are a match to TRBD1. This CDR3 contains 20 residues. The germline CDR1 and CDR2 sequences are LNHDA and SQIVND (reference sequence). With V trimmed by 2 bases and J by 2 bases, 18 bases remained unmatched. CDR3 nucleotides: TGTGCCAGTAGTATAAGTCTTATCACAATATACAGGGGGAACACAGATACGCAGTATTTT. This sequence encodes CASSISLITIYRGNTDTQYF.

The chain combines TRBV27 with TRBJ1-2, with D possibly being TRBD1 (5 bases). V was clipped by 5 bases and J by 4 bases, with 23 bases between them. Germline CDR1 is MNHEY and CDR2 is SMNVEV (reference sequence). This CDR3 region has 17 residues. The CDR3 protein is CASSASGGVRRVYGYTF. The CDR3 nucleotides read TGTGCCAGCAGTGCCAGCGGAGGGGTTCGACGGGTCTATGGCTACACCTTC.

V gene TRBV6-1 combines with J gene TRBJ2-1; 8 positions agree with TRBD2. CDR1 and CDR2 (germline): MNHNS, SASEGT. Trimming took 0 bases from V and 14 from J; bases not matched to a gene: 6. The CDR3 loop spans 13 amino acids. CDR3 residues: CASSEAAGVNEFF. CDR3 bases: TGTGCCAGCAGTGAAGCAGCGGGGGTTAACGAGTTCTTC.

The chain uses TRBV14 and TRBJ1-4; 7 nucleotides align to TRBD1. This CDR3 has 16 amino acids. CDR1 SGHDN and CDR2 FVKESK come from the germline V gene. V was clipped by 3 bases and J by 6 bases; unmatched bases: 10. The CDR3 reads CASSQRTRGTDEKLFF. The CDR3, as DNA: TGTGCCAGCAGCCAGAGGACCAGGGGGACCGATGAAAAACTGTTTTTT. The entire variable domain, with the rest obtained from reference TRBV14 and TRBJ1-4, is as follows: EAGVTQFPSHSVIEKGQTVTLRCDPISGHDNLYWYRRVMGKEIKFLLHFVKESKQDESGMPNNRFLAERTGGTYSTLKVQPAELEDSGVYFCASSQRTRGTDEKLFFGSGTQLSVL.